Sequencing of this T cell receptor (beta chain) was carried out in a study of glioma-infiltrating T cells after dendritic cell vaccination. TCRdb's table, derived via immunoSEQ multiplex PCR, lists solely in-frame clones and lacks some. The sample carries about 90,000 clones, 70% to 90% recorded once. This CDR3 is built from 13 residues. V lost 3 bases to trimming and J lost 8 bases; unmatched junction nucleotides: 5. From germline, CDR1 is SQVTM and CDR2 ANQGSEA. On this clone: Its antigen is as yet unknown.

Isocitrate dehydrogenase mutation was absent in all glioblastoma patients. Study-wide findings and caveats: The cohort had few patients with full blood and tumor sets.

This material consisted of blood, taken before dendritic cell vaccination. This chain connects TRBV29-1 to TRBJ2-1, with 9 bases identical to TRBD2. This TCR was recovered from a human donor with glioblastoma. The chain's CDR3 is CSVDPSGTDEQFF. CDR3 DNA sequence: TGCAGCGTTGACCCTAGCGGGACCGATGAGCAGTTCTTC.